The TCR beta chain described here comes from a study of blood T cell repertoires in COVID-19. Across the whole study: Spain, Italy and the United States supplied samples that represented acute and convalescent COVID-19. Sources were T cells, B-cell-depleted T cells, or PBMCs; the material itself was cDNA or gDNA.

Germline loops: CDR1 MDHEN, CDR2 SYDVKM. The CDR3 extends over 16 amino acids. Trimming stripped 8 bases from V and 4 bases from J, with 21 bases between. Original analysis: Researchers report that nucleated cell counts were estimated from reference gene primer amplification. The table came from immunoSEQ multiplex PCR; TCRdb's copy has only in-frame clones and leaves some out. That table gives V, J and clone size, and the DNA gave D and trimming. Counted here are 70,000 to 80,000 clones, about 90% occurring once; the ten biggest clones make up around 12%. Sequenced material: peripheral blood. The sequence derives from a human donor in a cohort sampled during active COVID-19. This chain joins TRBV28 and TRBJ1-3; no definite D call. CDR3 nucleotides: TGTGCCAGCGGTCCACCCGGGCCCCGGGGAGGAAACACCATATATTTT. Translating it yields CASGPPGPRGGNTIYF.